This is a list of T cell receptor beta chains from one sample in a study of shared clonotypes between healthy human individuals. This table comes from immunoSEQ multiplex PCR, and its TCRdb copy is limited to in-frame clones, with some not included. In the table there are around 1,900,000 clones, about 93% of which are singletons. The sample comprised naive CD8+ T cells from PBMCs. These TCRs come from a man aged 18 to 29 in good health. Some clones in this sample may be carry-over from other donors' samples. Each CDR3 is given with its conserved first and last residue. The order of the fields is CDR3 DNA, CDR3 protein, J gene, V gene, D gene, CDR3 length, clone size. The D gene is left open where the match is weak. Clone sizes are given selectively: once, few, many, or a class where the clone is expanded.

TGTGCCAGCAGTTTATACAGTAACTCTGGAAACACCATATATTTT,CASSLYSNSGNTIYF,TRBJ1-3,TRBV28,.,15,few
TGTGCCAGCAGTCCCTTGGGACGGCAAGATCAGCCCCAGCATTTT,CASSPLGRQDQPQHF,TRBJ1-5,TRBV27,.,15,.
TGTGCCAGCAGTTTAGCGGGAGGCCCCATCAATGAGCAGTTCTTC,CASSLAGGPINEQFF,TRBJ2-1,TRBV27,TRBD2,15,once
TGTGCCAGCAGTGAATGGGAGACTAGCCGAACCGGGGAGCTGTTTTTT,CASSEWETSRTGELFF,TRBJ2-2,TRBV25-1,TRBD2,16,.
TGCGCCAGCAGCCAAGGAAGCGGGAGCCGTCAGACCCAGTACTTC,CASSQGSGSRQTQYF,TRBJ2-5,TRBV4-3,TRBD2,15,.
TGTGCCAGCAGCCCTACAGGGGCTAGCATCGTAGACATTCAGTACTTC,CASSPTGASIVDIQYF,TRBJ2-4,TRBV5-6,TRBD1,16,once
TGTGCCAGCAGTTTACCAGGGGTGATTAATGAAAAACTGTTTTTT,CASSLPGVINEKLFF,TRBJ1-4,TRBV28,.,15,once
TGTGCCAGCAGTTTACTCTCCGGGTCTGGGGCCAACGTCCTGACTTTC,CASSLLSGSGANVLTF,TRBJ2-6,TRBV27,.,16,.
TGTGCCACGCGGGATCTTCACATCTCCTACGAGCAGTACTTC,CATRDLHISYEQYF,TRBJ2-7,TRBV6-6,.,14,.
TGTGCCAGCAGTTTAGCTTGGGGAACCGGGGAGCTGTTTTTT,CASSLAWGTGELFF,TRBJ2-2,TRBV7-9,.,14,.
TGTGCCAGCAGTTTATTTAGGACAGGTGATGGCTACACCTTC,CASSLFRTGDGYTF,TRBJ1-2,TRBV28,TRBD1,14,.
TGTGCCATCAGTGACCCCGGGACAGGCCGTGAAGATACGCAGTATTTT,CAISDPGTGREDTQYF,TRBJ2-3,TRBV10-3,TRBD1,16,once
TGCGCCAGCAGTGATGGTGCCAGATCCTTAAAGGAGCTGTTTTTT,CASSDGARSLKELFF,TRBJ2-2,TRBV10-2,.,15,once
TGTGCCAGCAGCTCAAACAGGGGTGAGGAGCAGTACTTC,CASSSNRGEEQYF,TRBJ2-7,TRBV7-3,TRBD1,13,.
TGTGCCAGCAGCAGCCGGGACAGGGTTTTTAACAATGAGCAGTTCTTC,CASSSRDRVFNNEQFF,TRBJ2-1,TRBV9,TRBD1,16,.
TGTGCCAGCAGTTTGGGGGACACCTACGAGCAGTACTTC,CASSLGDTYEQYF,TRBJ2-7,TRBV27,.,13,.
TGCGCCAGCAGCCAAGACGCTAGCGGGAGCCCCTCCTACGAGCAGTACTTC,CASSQDASGSPSYEQYF,TRBJ2-7,TRBV4-3,TRBD2,17,.
TGTGCCAGCAGGGTCACCTACGAGCAGTACTTC,CASRVTYEQYF,TRBJ2-7,TRBV2,.,11,.
TGTGCCAGCAGCTTAGAAAGAAGACGGACTTCCCTTTACAATGAGCAGTTCTTC,CASSLERRRTSLYNEQFF,TRBJ2-1,TRBV11-2,.,18,.
TGCGCCAGCAGCCAAGTGAGGAAGAACACTGAAGCTTTCTTT,CASSQVRKNTEAFF,TRBJ1-1,TRBV4-1,.,14,few
TGTGCCAGTAGTCGGTACGGGGAGACCCAGTACTTC,CASSRYGETQYF,TRBJ2-5,TRBV19,.,12,.
TGTGCCAGCAGCTTAGTACAGCGAGCCTACGAGCAGTACTTC,CASSLVQRAYEQYF,TRBJ2-7,TRBV7-2,.,14,.
TGTGCCAGCAGCTACACGATCAGCAATCAGCCCCAGCATTTT,CASSYTISNQPQHF,TRBJ1-5,TRBV28,.,14,few
TGTGCCAGCAGTTTGAAGCCGGGACACAAGGCCGACACTGAAGCTTTCTTT,CASSLKPGHKADTEAFF,TRBJ1-1,TRBV28,.,17,.
TGTGCCAGCAGCTTACTCAGGGGGTTGCGTGAAAAACTGTTTTTT,CASSLLRGLREKLFF,TRBJ1-4,TRBV7-8,TRBD1,15,.
TGTGCCAGCAGCTTAGGTTGGGCAGGACTCCACGAGCAGTACTTC,CASSLGWAGLHEQYF,TRBJ2-7,TRBV7-6,.,15,.
TGTGCCAGCAGTTTAAAGCGGGTCTTTTACGAGCAGTACTTC,CASSLKRVFYEQYF,TRBJ2-7,TRBV28,.,14,.
TGTGCCAGCAGCTCTGGGGCTCCGGCGTACAATGAGCAGTTCTTC,CASSSGAPAYNEQFF,TRBJ2-1,TRBV7-6,.,15,.
TGCGCCAGCTCGAAGGACGTGGGACTTACTCACGATACGCAGTATTTT,CASSKDVGLTHDTQYF,TRBJ2-3,TRBV10-1,.,16,.
TGTGCCAGCAGTTCTCAGGGGGTCTATACTGAAGCTTTCTTT,CASSSQGVYTEAFF,TRBJ1-1,TRBV6-5,TRBD1,14,once
TGTGCCAGCAGCTCGTCAAACACCGGGACAGGGAATCAGCCCCAGCATTTT,CASSSSNTGTGNQPQHF,TRBJ1-5,TRBV7-2,TRBD1,17,once
TGTGCCAGCAGTGTTGTGTCCGGAGGGAGTTCTGAAGCTTTCTTT,CASSVVSGGSSEAFF,TRBJ1-1,TRBV28,.,15,few
TGTGCCAGCAGCTCCCGGGCAGGGGAGGGCTACGAGCAGTACTTC,CASSSRAGEGYEQYF,TRBJ2-7,TRBV7-9,.,15,.
TGTGCCAGCAGTCATAAAAAGGACAGGTCTGTGTGGACCCAGTACTTC,CASSHKKDRSVWTQYF,TRBJ2-5,TRBV6-6,TRBD1,16,once
TGTGCCAGCCGCCTAGGCGCCCTTACCTACGAGCAGTACTTC,CASRLGALTYEQYF,TRBJ2-7,TRBV27,.,14,.
TGTGCCACCAGCAGGACTAGCGGGAGTAGAGATACGCAGTATTTT,CATSRTSGSRDTQYF,TRBJ2-3,TRBV15,TRBD2,15,.
TGTGCCAGCTCACCACCCGGAAGCGGGATGGGTTACGAGCAGTACTTC,CASSPPGSGMGYEQYF,TRBJ2-7,TRBV18,TRBD2,16,.
TGTGCCAGCAGTTTAATCGGACAGGGGCACTATGGCTACACCTTC,CASSLIGQGHYGYTF,TRBJ1-2,TRBV27,TRBD1,15,.
TGTGCCAGCAGCTCCTCTAGCGAGGACTACGAGCAGTACTTC,CASSSSSEDYEQYF,TRBJ2-7,TRBV7-9,.,14,.
TGTGCCAGCAGCTGGACAGGTGGAGGACACGAGCAGTACTTC,CASSWTGGGHEQYF,TRBJ2-7,TRBV5-4,TRBD1,14,.
TGTGCCAGCAACAAACCGGACGGACCGAACACTGAAGCTTTCTTT,CASNKPDGPNTEAFF,TRBJ1-1,TRBV13,.,15,.
TGTGCCAGTAGTACTTATAGCGGGAGCGGAGAGACCCAGTACTTC,CASSTYSGSGETQYF,TRBJ2-5,TRBV19,TRBD2,15,.
TGTGCCAGCAGCCCACGACAGGGTTTCTACGAGCAGTACTTC,CASSPRQGFYEQYF,TRBJ2-7,TRBV28,TRBD1,14,.
TGCACCAGCAGCAAAAGGATGGGCGCGGGGGATTACTCCTACGAGCAGTACTTC,CTSSKRMGAGDYSYEQYF,TRBJ2-7,TRBV1,.,18,.
TGTGCCAGCAGCCCCCCGGGCGCTAAAGAGACCCAGTACTTC,CASSPPGAKETQYF,TRBJ2-5,TRBV14,.,14,.
TGTGCCAGCAGCTTACTTATGGGTCGGTCTAGCGGAAACCAAGAGACCCAGTACTTC,CASSLLMGRSSGNQETQYF,TRBJ2-5,TRBV7-3,TRBD2,19,.
TGTGCCAGCAGTTCAAGCAGGGGGCGCGGGGAAAAACTGTTTTTT,CASSSSRGRGEKLFF,TRBJ1-4,TRBV6-5,TRBD1,15,.
TGTGCCAGCAGTTTATCAGGGGCCCATTCACCCCTCCACTTT,CASSLSGAHSPLHF,TRBJ1-6,TRBV27,.,14,.
TGTGCCAGCAGACGGACTAGCCCAGAATTTTACAATAAGCAGTTCTTC,CASRRTSPEFYNKQFF,TRBJ2-1,TRBV11-2,TRBD2,16,.
TGCGCCAGCAGCTCCCGGGACAGGGGGGGAGAGCAGTACTTC,CASSSRDRGGEQYF,TRBJ2-7,TRBV4-1,TRBD1,14,.
TGTGCCAGCAGCCCCACGGGGCAGGGCGTATCGGCTAATGAAAAACTGTTTTTT,CASSPTGQGVSANEKLFF,TRBJ1-4,TRBV9,.,18,.
TGTGCCAGCAGCCCTAGCGGGATCTATGAGCAGTTCTTC,CASSPSGIYEQFF,TRBJ2-1,TRBV7-8,TRBD2,13,.
TGTGCCAGCAGCTTCCCCCAACTTCGTGACTATGGCTACACCTTC,CASSFPQLRDYGYTF,TRBJ1-2,TRBV7-9,.,15,.
TGTGCCAGCAGCACCCGAACTAGCGGGAGTTTCAATGAGCAGTTCTTC,CASSTRTSGSFNEQFF,TRBJ2-1,TRBV7-6,TRBD2,16,.
TGTGCCAGCAGCCCTAGTAACGGGGACGCTTTCTTT,CASSPSNGDAFF,TRBJ1-1,TRBV16,.,12,.
TGTGCCAGCAGCTCCTCGGACACATCCTACGAGCAGTACTTC,CASSSSDTSYEQYF,TRBJ2-7,TRBV7-9,.,14,.
TGTGCCAGCAGGGTCCTAGCGGGAGGGTCCGGGGAGCTGTTTTTT,CASRVLAGGSGELFF,TRBJ2-2,TRBV27,TRBD2,15,.
TGCAGCGGCGAAAGCGGGAGACGCACAGATACGCAGTATTTT,CSGESGRRTDTQYF,TRBJ2-3,TRBV29-1,TRBD2,14,.
TGCAGCGGATCACTAGCGGGAGGGGAGACCGGGGAGCTGTTTTTT,CSGSLAGGETGELFF,TRBJ2-2,TRBV29-1,TRBD2,15,.
TGCAGCGTGCGGGGACTAGCGGGAGGAGATGGAAGCACAGATACGCAGTATTTT,CSVRGLAGGDGSTDTQYF,TRBJ2-3,TRBV29-1,TRBD2,18,.